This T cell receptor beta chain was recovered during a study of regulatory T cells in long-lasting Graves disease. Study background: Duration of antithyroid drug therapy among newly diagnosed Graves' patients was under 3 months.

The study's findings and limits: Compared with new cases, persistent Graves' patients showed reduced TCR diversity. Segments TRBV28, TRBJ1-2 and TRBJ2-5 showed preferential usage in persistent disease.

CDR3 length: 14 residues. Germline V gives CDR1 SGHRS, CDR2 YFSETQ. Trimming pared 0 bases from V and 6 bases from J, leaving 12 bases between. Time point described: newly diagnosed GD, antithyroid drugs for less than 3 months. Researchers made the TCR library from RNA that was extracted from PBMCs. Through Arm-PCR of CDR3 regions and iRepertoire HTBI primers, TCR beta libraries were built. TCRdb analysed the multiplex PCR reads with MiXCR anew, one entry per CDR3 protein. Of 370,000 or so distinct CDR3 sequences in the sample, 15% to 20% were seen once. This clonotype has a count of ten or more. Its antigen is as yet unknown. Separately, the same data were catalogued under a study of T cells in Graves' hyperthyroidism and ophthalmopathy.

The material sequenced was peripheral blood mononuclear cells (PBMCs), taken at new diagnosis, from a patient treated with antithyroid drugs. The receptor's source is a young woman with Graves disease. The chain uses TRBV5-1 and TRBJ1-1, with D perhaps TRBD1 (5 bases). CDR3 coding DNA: TGCGCCAGCAGCTTGGGACAGTATCTCTCTGAAGCTTTCTTT. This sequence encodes CASSLGQYLSEAFF.